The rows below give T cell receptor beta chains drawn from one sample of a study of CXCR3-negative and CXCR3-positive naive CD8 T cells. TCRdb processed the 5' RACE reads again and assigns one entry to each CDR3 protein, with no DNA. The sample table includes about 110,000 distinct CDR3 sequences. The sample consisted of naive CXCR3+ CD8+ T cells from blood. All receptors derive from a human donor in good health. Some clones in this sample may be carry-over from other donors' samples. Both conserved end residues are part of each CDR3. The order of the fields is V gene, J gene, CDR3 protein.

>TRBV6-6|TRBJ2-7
CASRAPGYEQYF
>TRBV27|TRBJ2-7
CASSLSGKEQYF
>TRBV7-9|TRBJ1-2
CASSLSEGSNYGYTF
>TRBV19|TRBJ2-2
CASSEDRVPFRTGELFF
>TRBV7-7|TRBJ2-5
CASSDGAMEKTQYF
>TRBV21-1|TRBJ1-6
CASSLGGGRNSPLHF
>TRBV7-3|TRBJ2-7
CASSQYGTPPEQYF
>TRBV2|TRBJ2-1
CASSETAWALAGIGFEQFF
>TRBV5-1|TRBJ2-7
CASSLEQGFEQYF
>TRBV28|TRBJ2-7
CASRSTSGGYEQYF
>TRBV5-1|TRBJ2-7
CASSTGGNSYEQYF
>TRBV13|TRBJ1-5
CASSYGTGDNQPQHF
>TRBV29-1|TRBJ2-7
CSVGQLTYEQYF
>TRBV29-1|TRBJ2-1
CSVVPGQGANEQFF
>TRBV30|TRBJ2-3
CAWSAGTSGSGDTQYF
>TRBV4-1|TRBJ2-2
CASSQDAGGGTGELFF
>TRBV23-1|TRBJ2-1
CASSQSLLAVNNEQFF
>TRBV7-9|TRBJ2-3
CASSLLSRGGTDTQYF
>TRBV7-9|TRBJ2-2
CASSDGTFTGELFF
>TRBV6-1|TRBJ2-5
CASSETDGTQYF
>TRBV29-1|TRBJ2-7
CSVEGLAQQYF
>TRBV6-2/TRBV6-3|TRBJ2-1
CASSYSYNEQFF
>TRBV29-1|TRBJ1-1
CSVEGDSTEAFF
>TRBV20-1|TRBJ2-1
CSAPSGNRGYEQFF
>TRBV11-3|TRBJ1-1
CASSPTPTGGTDTEASF
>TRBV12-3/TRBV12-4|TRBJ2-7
CASSPPGGREQYF
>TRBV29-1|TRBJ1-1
CSVEEDGGEAEAFF
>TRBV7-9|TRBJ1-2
CASSSLWTEYGYTF
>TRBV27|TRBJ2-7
CASSREGLAHEQYF
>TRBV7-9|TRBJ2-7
CASSLINRAYEQYF
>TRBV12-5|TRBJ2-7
CASGPPSSYEQYF
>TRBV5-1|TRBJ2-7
CASSLGFGQAYEQYF
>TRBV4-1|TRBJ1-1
CASSQEIPLTRTGEAFF
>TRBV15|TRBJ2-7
CATGRTGDYEQYF
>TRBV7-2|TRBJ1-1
CASSPRGTEAFF
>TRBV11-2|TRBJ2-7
CASRGITYEQYF
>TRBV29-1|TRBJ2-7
CSVEGQGYEQYF
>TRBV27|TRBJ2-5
CASSLWGAGTQETQYF
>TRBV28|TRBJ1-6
CASIPGGAYYNSPLHF